The 7 T cell receptor beta chains below all came from one sample that was sequenced in a study of graft-versus-host responses after intestinal transplantation. The antigens these receptors bind are not known. Produced via immunoSEQ multiplex PCR; TCRdb's table is partial and in-frame only. The sample carries 90,000 to 150,000 clones, approximately 95% recorded once. The starting material was unstimulated CD8+ T cells sorted from spleen or lymph node cells, obtained before intestinal transplant. These receptors all stem from a human donor who received an intestinal transplant.

This chain connects TRBV6-5 to TRBJ2-1; 7 nucleotides line up with TRBD1. J lost 6 bases, V lost 4 bases, and 6 bases had no gene match. From germline, CDR1 is MNHEY and CDR2 SVGAGI. The CDR3 is 14 residues long. CDR3: CASSSGTEGNEQFF. As DNA, the CDR3 is TGTGCCAGCAGTTCCGGGACAGAAGGCAATGAGCAGTTCTTC.

The chain combines TRBV28 with TRBJ2-3, with 7 bases aligning to TRBD2. V trimming: 6 bases; J trimming: 2 bases; junction bases outside the gene matches: 17. Germline V gives CDR1 MDHEN, CDR2 SYDVKM. The CDR3 contains 18 residues. CDR3: CASRYSWGSGPPTDTQYF. CDR3 in DNA: TGTGCCAGCAGATACAGTTGGGGTAGCGGGCCACCCACAGATACGCAGTATTTT.

The chain carries TRBV29-1 and TRBJ2-7; possibly TRBD1 for D (6 bases). Germline CDR1 is SQVTM and CDR2 is ANQGSEA. V was cut by 4 bases and J by 3 bases, with 19 bases left in between. This CDR3 comprises 15 residues. The CDR3 region is CSVGPTKDSRYEQYF. DNA for the CDR3: TGCAGCGTTGGGCCAACTAAGGACAGTCGCTACGAGCAGTACTTC.

This clone has a single count. V and J are TRBV5-6 and TRBJ2-7; either TRBD1 or TRBD2 may fit D (5 bases each). Trimming removed 3 bases from V and 4 bases from J, with 14 bases in between. This CDR3 contains 14 residues. Looked up from germline, CDR1 is SGHDT and CDR2 is YYEEEE. Here the CDR3 reads CASSSTGLGYEQYF. CDR3 sequence (DNA): TGTGCCAGCAGCTCAACAGGACTCGGGTACGAGCAGTACTTC.

V is TRBV29-1 and J is TRBJ2-1; 7 positions match TRBD2. The junction had 20 bases not matched to a gene; V was cut back by 0 bases and J by 9 bases. The CDR3 totals 18 residues. The germline gives CDR1 SQVTM, CDR2 ANQGSEA. CDR3 sequence reads: CSVEDGEGTSERDGEQFF. DNA for the CDR3: TGCAGCGTTGAAGATGGGGAGGGTACTAGCGAAAGGGACGGTGAGCAGTTCTTC.

The chain is built from TRBV28 and TRBJ2-7, with 7 bases fitting TRBD1. V lost 6 bases and J lost 2; bases outside the gene matches: 10. This CDR3 comprises 15 residues. The germline gives CDR1 MDHEN, CDR2 SYDVKM. The DNA of the CDR3 is TGTGCCAGCAGGCTAGGACAGGTACACACCTACGAGCAGTACTTC. Protein product: CASRLGQVHTYEQYF.

The rearrangement uses TRBV5-1 and TRBJ2-7; D uncertain. The germline V and J ends were trimmed by 3 bases and 2 bases, with 15 bases remaining between them. Germline V gives CDR1 SGHRS, CDR2 YFSETQ. CDR3 size: 15 residues. The CDR3 region is CASSSTGGTAYEQYF. For the CDR3, the DNA is TGCGCCAGCAGCTCTACCGGCGGCACAGCCTACGAGCAGTACTTC.